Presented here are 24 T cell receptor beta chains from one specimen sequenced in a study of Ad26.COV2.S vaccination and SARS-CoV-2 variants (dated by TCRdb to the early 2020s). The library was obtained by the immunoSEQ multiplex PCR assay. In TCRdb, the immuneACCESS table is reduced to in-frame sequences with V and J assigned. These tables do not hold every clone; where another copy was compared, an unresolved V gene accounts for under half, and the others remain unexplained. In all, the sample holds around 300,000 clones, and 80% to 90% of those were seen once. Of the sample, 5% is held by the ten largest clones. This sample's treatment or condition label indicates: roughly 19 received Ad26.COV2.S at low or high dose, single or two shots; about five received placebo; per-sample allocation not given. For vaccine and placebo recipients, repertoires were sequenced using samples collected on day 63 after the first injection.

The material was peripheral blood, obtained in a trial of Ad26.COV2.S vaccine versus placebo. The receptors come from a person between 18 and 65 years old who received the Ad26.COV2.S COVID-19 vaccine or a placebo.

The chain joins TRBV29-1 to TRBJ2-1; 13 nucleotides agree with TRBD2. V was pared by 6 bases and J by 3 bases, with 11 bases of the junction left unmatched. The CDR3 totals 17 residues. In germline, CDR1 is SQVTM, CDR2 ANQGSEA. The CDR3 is CSVHLLAGGLNYNEQFF. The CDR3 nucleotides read TGCAGCGTGCATTTACTAGCGGGGGGGCTTAACTACAATGAGCAGTTCTTC.

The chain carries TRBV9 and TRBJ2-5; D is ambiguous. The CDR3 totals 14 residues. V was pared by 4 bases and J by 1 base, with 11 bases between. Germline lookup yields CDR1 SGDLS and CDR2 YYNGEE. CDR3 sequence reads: CASSPPERQETQYF. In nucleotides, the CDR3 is TGTGCCAGCAGCCCCCCGGAACGCCAAGAGACCCAGTACTTC. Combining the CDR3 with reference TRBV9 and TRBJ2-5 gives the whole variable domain DSGVTQTPKHLITATGQRVTLRCSPRSGDLSVYWYQQSLDQGLQFLIQYYNGEERAKGNILERFSAQQFPDLHSELNLSSLELGDSALYFCASSPPERQETQYFGPGTRLLVL.

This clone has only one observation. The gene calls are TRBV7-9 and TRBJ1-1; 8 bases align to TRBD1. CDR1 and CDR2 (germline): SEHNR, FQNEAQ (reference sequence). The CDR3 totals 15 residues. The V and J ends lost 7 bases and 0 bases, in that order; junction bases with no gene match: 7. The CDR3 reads CASKTDRALNTEAFF. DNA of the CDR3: TGTGCCAGCAAAACGGACAGGGCCCTGAACACTGAAGCTTTCTTT.

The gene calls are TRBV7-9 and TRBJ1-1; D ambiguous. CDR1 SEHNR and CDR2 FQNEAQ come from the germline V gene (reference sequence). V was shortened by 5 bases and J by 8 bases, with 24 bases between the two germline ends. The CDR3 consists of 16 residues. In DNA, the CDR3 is TGTGCCAGCAGCCGGCCTGTAGAAACTCGAAATGTAGAAGCTTTCTTT. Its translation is CASSRPVETRNVEAFF.

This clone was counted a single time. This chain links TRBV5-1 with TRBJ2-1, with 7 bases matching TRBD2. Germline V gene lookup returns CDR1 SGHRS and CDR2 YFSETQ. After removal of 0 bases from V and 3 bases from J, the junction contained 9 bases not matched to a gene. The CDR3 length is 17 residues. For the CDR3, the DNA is TGCGCCAGCAGCTTGGAGGCGGGAGTTTTTAGCTACAATGAGCAGTTCTTC. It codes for CASSLEAGVFSYNEQFF.

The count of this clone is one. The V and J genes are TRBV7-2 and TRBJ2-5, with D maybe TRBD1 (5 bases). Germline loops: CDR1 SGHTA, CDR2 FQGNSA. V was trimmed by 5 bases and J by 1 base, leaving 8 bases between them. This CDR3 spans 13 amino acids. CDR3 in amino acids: CASSRQIQETQYF. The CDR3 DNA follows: TGTGCCAGCAGCCGACAGATCCAAGAGACCCAGTACTTC.

CDR3 coding DNA: TGTGCCAGCAGTTACTCGGGTCAGGGACACACTGAAGCTTTCTTT. Residues: CASSYSGQGHTEAFF. V is TRBV6-5 and J is TRBJ1-1; weak D call: TRBD1 (5 bases). Trimming pared 0 bases from V and 3 bases from J, leaving 11 bases between. Germline V lookup: CDR1 MNHEY, CDR2 SVGAGI. The CDR3 consists of 15 residues.

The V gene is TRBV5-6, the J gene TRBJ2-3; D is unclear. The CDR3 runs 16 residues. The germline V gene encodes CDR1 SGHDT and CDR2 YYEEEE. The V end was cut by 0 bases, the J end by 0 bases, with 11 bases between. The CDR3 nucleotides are TGTGCCAGCAGCTTGGTGGAGTTTTCTAGCACAGATACGCAGTATTTT. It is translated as CASSLVEFSSTDTQYF.

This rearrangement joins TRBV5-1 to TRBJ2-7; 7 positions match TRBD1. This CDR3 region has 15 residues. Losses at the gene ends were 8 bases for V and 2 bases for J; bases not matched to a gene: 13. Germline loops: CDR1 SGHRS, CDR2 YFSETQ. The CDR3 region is CARTSPGTVPYEQYF. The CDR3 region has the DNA TGCGCCAGAACCTCTCCCGGGACAGTCCCCTACGAGCAGTACTTC.

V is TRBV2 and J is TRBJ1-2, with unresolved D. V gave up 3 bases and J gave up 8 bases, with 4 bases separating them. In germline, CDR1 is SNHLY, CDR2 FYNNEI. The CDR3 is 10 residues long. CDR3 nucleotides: TGTGCCAGCAGTGAGAAGGGCTACACCTTC. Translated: CASSEKGYTF.

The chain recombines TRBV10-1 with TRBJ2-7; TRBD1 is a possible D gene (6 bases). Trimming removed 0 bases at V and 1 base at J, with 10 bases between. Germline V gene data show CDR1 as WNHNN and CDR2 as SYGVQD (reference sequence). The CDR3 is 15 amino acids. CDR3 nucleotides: TGCGCCAGCAGTGAGTCGGGGCAGGGGTCCTACGAGCAGTACTTC. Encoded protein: CASSESGQGSYEQYF.

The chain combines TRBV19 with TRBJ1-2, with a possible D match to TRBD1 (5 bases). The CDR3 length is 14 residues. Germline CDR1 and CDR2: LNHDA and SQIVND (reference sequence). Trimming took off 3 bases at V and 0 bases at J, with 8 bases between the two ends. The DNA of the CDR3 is TGTGCCAGTAGTATCTGGGGACCTAACTATGGCTACACCTTC. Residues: CASSIWGPNYGYTF.

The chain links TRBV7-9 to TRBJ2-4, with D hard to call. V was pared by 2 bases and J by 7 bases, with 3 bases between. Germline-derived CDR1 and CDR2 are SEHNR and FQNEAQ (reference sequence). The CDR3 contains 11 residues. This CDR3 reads CASSLNNIQYF. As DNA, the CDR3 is TGTGCCAGCAGCTTAAATAACATTCAGTACTTC.

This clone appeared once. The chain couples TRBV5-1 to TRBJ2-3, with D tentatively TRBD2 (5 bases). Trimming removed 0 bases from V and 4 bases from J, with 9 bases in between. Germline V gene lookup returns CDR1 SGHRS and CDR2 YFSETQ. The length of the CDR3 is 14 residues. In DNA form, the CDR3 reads TGCGCCAGCAGCTTGGAAACGGGGTCAGATACGCAGTATTTT. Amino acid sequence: CASSLETGSDTQYF.

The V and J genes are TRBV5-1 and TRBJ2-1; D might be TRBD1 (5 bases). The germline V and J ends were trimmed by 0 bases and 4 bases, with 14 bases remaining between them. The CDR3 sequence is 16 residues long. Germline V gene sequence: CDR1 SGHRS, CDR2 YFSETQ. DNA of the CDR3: TGCGCCAGCAGCTTGGCCATGGGGCCGCAATACAATGAGCAGTTCTTC. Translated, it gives CASSLAMGPQYNEQFF.

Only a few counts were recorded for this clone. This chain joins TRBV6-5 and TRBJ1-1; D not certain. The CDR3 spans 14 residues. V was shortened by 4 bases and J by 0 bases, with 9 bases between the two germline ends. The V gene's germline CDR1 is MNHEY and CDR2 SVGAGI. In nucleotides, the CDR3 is TGTGCCAGCAGTTCGCGGGTCATGAACACTGAAGCTTTCTTT. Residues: CASSSRVMNTEAFF.

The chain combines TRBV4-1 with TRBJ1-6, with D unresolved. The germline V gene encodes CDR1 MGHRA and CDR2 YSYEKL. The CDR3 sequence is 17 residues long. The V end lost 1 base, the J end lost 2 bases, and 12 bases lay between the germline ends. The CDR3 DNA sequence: TGCGCCAGCAGCCAAGTTGATACAGATACCTATAATTCACCCCTCCACTTT. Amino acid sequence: CASSQVDTDTYNSPLHF.

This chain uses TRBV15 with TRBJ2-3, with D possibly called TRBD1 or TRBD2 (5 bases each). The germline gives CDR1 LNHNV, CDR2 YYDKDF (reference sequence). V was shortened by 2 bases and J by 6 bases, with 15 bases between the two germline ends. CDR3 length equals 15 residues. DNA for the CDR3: TGTGCCACCAGCAGATCACCGACGTGGGGGGATACGCAGTATTTT. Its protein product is CATSRSPTWGDTQYF.

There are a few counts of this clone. The CDR3, as DNA: TGCGCCAGCAGCCGGGACAGCTACTACGAGCAGTACTTC. Translating it yields CASSRDSYYEQYF. V and J are TRBV10-1 and TRBJ2-7; 7 bases line up with TRBD1. Per germline, CDR1 WNHNN and CDR2 SYGVQD (reference sequence). The V segment lost 6 bases and the J segment 3 bases; nucleotides outside the gene matches: 5. The length of the CDR3 is 13 residues.

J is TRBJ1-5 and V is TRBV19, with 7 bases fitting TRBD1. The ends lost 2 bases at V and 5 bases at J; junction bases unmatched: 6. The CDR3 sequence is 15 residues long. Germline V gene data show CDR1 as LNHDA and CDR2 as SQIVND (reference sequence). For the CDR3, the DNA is TGTGCCAGTAGTATATTGGGACAGAGTGATCAGCCCCAGCATTTT. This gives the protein CASSILGQSDQPQHF. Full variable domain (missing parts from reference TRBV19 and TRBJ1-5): DGGITQSPKYLFRKEGQNVTLSCEQNLNHDAMYWYRQDPGQGLRLIYYSQIVNDFQKGDIAEGYSVSREKKESFPLTVTSAQKNPTAFYLCASSILGQSDQPQHFGDGTRLSIL.

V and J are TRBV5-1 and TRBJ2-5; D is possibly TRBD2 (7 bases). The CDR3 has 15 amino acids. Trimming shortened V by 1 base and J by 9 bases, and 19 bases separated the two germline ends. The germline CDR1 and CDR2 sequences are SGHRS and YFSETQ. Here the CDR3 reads CASSLTLGGQRAQYF. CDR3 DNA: TGCGCCAGCAGCTTGACACTGGGGGGGCAAAGGGCCCAGTACTTC.

DNA of the CDR3: TGTGCCAGCAGTTCGCGGACAGGATATATTGGAGGCTACACCTTC. This gives the protein CASSSRTGYIGGYTF. The chain combines TRBV6-5 with TRBJ1-2, with TRBD1 matching 7 bases. The CDR3 covers 15 residues. From germline, CDR1 is MNHEY and CDR2 SVGAGI. The J segment lost 8 bases and the V segment lost 4 bases, leaving 13 bases of the junction unmatched.

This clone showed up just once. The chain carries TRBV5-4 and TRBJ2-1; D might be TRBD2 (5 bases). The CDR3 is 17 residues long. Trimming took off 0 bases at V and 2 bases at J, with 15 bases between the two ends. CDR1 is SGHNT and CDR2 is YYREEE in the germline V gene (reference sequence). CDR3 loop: CASSLDPLAKPYNEQFF. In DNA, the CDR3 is TGTGCCAGCAGCTTGGATCCTCTAGCCAAACCCTACAATGAGCAGTTCTTC.

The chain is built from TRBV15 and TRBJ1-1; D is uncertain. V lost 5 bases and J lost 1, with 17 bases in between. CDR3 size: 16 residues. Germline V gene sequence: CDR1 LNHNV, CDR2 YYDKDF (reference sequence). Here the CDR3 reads CATSGSQVTRNTEAFF. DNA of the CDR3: TGTGCCACCAGCGGTTCGCAAGTCACAAGGAACACTGAAGCTTTCTTT.